This T cell receptor (beta chain) was recorded in a study of T cell responses to AZD1222 COVID-19 vaccine. Study-wide background: Recipients boosted at about 4 weeks or about 12 weeks are pooled.

CDR1 is LNHDA, CDR2 SQIVND, per germline (reference sequence). The CDR3 loop spans 9 amino acids. Trimming took off 9 bases at V and 7 bases at J, with 7 bases between the two ends. Repertoires were generated with immunoSEQ multiplex PCR, while TCRdb's copy carries only in-frame clones and drops some. Seen here are roughly 100,000 clones, roughly 91% observed once, and the top ten hold around 3.5%. The chain links TRBV19 to TRBJ2-7; D may be TRBD2 (5 bases). Sequencing was performed on peripheral blood, taken on day 0 of AZD1222 vaccination. The sequence was obtained from an adult in good health. The CDR3 nucleotides read TGTGCCAGGACGGGAGAGCAGTACTTC. Protein: CARTGEQYF.